This T cell receptor (beta chain) stems from a study of blood T cell repertoires in COVID-19 (dated by TCRdb to the early 2020s). A note on the overall study: Collaborator samples came from the United States, Italy and Spain and covered acute and convalescent phases of COVID-19. The prospective study material was composed of cDNA or gDNA derived from T cells, B-cell-depleted T cells, or PBMCs. The dataset comprised deeply sampled blood TCRbeta repertoires from subjects exposed to, actively infected with, or recovered from COVID-19. The repertoires were released in a freely available public database meant as a resource for research on the immune response to SARS-CoV-2. The samples were drawn from two sources: the first 160 participants of the ongoing ImmuneRACE study, and 1,200 or so subjects contributed by 6 global collaborators. A de-identified subject ID, COVID-19 status, age in years and sex were almost always included in the sample metadata. Where available, HLA class I and class II types were obtained from metadata supplied by the sample provider rather than from assay-based typing. The paper as a whole reports these results and caveats: How much clinical and demographic metadata was included differed by source and by participant, and the metadata was provided uncurated.

TCRbeta CDR3 regions were amplified from genomic DNA using the immunoSEQ Assay, a bias-controlled multiplex PCR. In the source study's methods: The number of nucleated cells in each sample was estimated from the amplification of reference gene primers within the assay. To quantify the absolute abundance of each unique TCRbeta CDR3 rearrangement, sequence reads were collapsed and filtered. Productive Simpson clonality was computed per sample as the square root of Simpson's diversity index over productive rearrangements. This is the immuneACCESS table as TCRdb keeps it, with only in-frame sequences that have V and J called. A part of the clones is gone; compared with another copy, unresolved V genes explain less than half, and the rest is unexplained. V, J and clone size derive from that table, while D and trimming were established from the DNA sequence. Here the sample has 140,000 or so clones; about 85% occur a single time. Of the sample, around 2.5% is held by the ten largest clones.

The collaborating institutions used their own protocols to collect whole blood in K2EDTA tubes. For TCRbeta analysis, collaborators shipped samples in one of three forms: frozen whole blood, isolated PBMCs, or DNA extracted from either of those sample types. The CDR3 runs 16 amino acids, cysteine and phenylalanine included. Solely the CDR3 DNA is kept, with 48 bases framed from the first base. Sequences MDHEN (CDR1) and SYDVKM (CDR2) are obtained from the germline V gene. V lost 7 bases and J lost 4 bases; the stretch between them is 22 bases long. This clone was recorded many times. The clone's antigen remains unknown. No much larger clonotype is one base removed from it; base qualities were not supplied.

The V and J segments used are TRBV28 and TRBJ1-2, with TRBD1 as a weak D call on 6 bases. This clonotype was obtained from a human donor with acute or convalescent COVID-19. The donor label of this sample is uncertain. Sequenced: peripheral blood. The CDR3 in this case is CASTQTSQGLSYGYTF. The nucleotide sequence reads TGTGCCAGCACCCAAACCTCACAGGGATTGAGCTATGGCTACACCTTC.